This record looks at one T cell receptor (beta chain) sequence and its context. Its antigen is unidentified. V dropped 6 bases and J dropped 8 bases, with 16 bases sitting between them. The CDR3 is 13 residues long. The V gene's germline CDR1 is MDHEN and CDR2 SYDVKM. The data originate from a study of cytomegalovirus exposure and HLA in healthy donors. Study findings and constraints: Being indistinguishable, some V segments were excluded, TRBV6-2 and TRBV6-3 among them.

Use of 60 Vbeta and 13 Jbeta primers characterized the PCR. Profiled with immunoSEQ multiplex PCR; TCRdb holds only in-frame clones, not every one. The table includes about 280,000 clones, 80% to 90% detected once. The sequenced sample consisted of PBMCs. This receptor was taken from a woman in her late teens or twenties in good health and CMV-seronegative. The rearrangement uses TRBV28 and TRBJ1-2; D not resolved. CDR3 sequence reads: CASSQVGGEGYTF. DNA for the CDR3: TGTGCCAGCAGCCAGGTTGGTGGGGAGGGCTACACCTTC.